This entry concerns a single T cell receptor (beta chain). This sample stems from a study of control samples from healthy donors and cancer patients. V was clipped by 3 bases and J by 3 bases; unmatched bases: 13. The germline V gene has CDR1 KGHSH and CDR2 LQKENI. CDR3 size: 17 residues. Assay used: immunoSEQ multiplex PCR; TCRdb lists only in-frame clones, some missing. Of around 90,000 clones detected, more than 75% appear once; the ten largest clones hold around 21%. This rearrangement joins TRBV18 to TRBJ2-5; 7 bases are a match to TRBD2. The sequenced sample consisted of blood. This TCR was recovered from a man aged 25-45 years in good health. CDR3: CASSPTPTAGREETQYF. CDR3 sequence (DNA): TGTGCCAGCTCACCGACCCCTACAGCGGGGCGAGAAGAGACCCAGTACTTC.